What follows is one TCR beta chain and its context. This CDR3 has 14 amino acids. Trimming pared 1 base from V and 4 bases from J, leaving 10 bases between. A 5'RACE template-switching step, the method used to make TCR cDNA, added a universal primer site and UMIs. TCRdb reanalysed the 5' RACE reads using MiXCR and keeps one entry per CDR3 protein. The sample contains 300,000 to 350,000 distinct CDR3 sequences, around a tenth of which appear only once. The data originate from a study of T cells after yellow fever vaccination. Source: CD4+ T cells sorted from PBMCs, taken 45 days after the yellow fever booster vaccination. The TCR sequence derives from a man in his late teens or twenties who received the YFV17D yellow fever vaccine. This chain connects TRBV12-3 or TRBV12-4 to TRBJ1-1, with D maybe TRBD1 (5 bases). Written as DNA, the CDR3 is TGTGCCAGCAGTTTAGTGGTAGGGGCCACTGAAGCTTTCTTT. It is translated as CASSLVVGATEAFF.